A single sample gave rise to the 4 T cell receptor beta chains below, sequenced in a study of cytomegalovirus exposure and HLA in healthy donors. PCR amplification relied on 60 Vbeta primers (plus 13 Jbeta primers). The data were produced by immunoSEQ multiplex PCR, yet TCRdb's version contains in-frame clones alone and is incomplete. In total, the table holds around 200,000 clones. The sequenced sample consisted of PBMCs. The receptors derive from a woman under 30 in good health and CMV-seropositive.

The chain couples TRBV10-2 to TRBJ2-7; 10 nucleotides align to TRBD2. This CDR3 has 13 amino acids. The trim removed 11 bases at V and 6 bases at J, leaving 10 bases unmatched. Per the germline V gene, CDR1 is WSHSY and CDR2 is SAAADI. CDR3 bases: TGCGCCCTCAGGACTAGCGGCAGCCCCGAGCAGTACTTC. Its protein product is CALRTSGSPEQYF.

The chain combines TRBV19 with TRBJ1-2; the match to TRBD1 covers 8 bases. In germline, CDR1 is LNHDA, CDR2 SQIVND (reference sequence). This CDR3 is 15 amino acids long. Losses at the gene ends were 3 bases for V and 5 bases for J; bases not matched to a gene: 8. The CDR3 loop reads CASSIFFQGAYGYTF. The CDR3 region has the DNA TGTGCCAGTAGTATTTTCTTCCAGGGGGCGTATGGCTACACCTTC.

This chain joins TRBV5-1 and TRBJ2-5; possible D gene TRBD2, 6 bases. The CDR3 extends over 16 amino acids. V was clipped by 3 bases and J by 3 bases, with 18 bases between them. Germline V CDR1 and CDR2: SGHRS, YFSETQ. The CDR3 region is CASSSGLYPTKETQYF. DNA of the CDR3: TGCGCCAGCAGCTCCGGACTATACCCCACAAAAGAGACCCAGTACTTC.

This chain links TRBV5-1 with TRBJ2-7, with 8 bases that match TRBD1. The germline V gene has CDR1 SGHRS and CDR2 YFSETQ. The CDR3 consists of 14 residues. With V trimmed by 7 bases and J by 4 bases, 10 bases remained unmatched. CDR3 amino acids: CASGIGQGWYEQYF. CDR3 coding DNA: TGCGCCAGCGGAATCGGACAGGGCTGGTACGAGCAGTACTTC.